The clone carrying this T cell receptor beta chain was detected many times. The CDR3 contains 13 residues. The germline V gene encodes CDR1 GTSNPN and CDR2 SVGIG (reference sequence). Trimming took 5 bases from V and 0 from J, leaving 10 bases between them. This sample is drawn from a study of regulatory T cells in long-lasting Graves disease. Time point defined: newly diagnosed GD, antithyroid drugs for less than 3 months. PBMC-extracted RNA yielded the TCR library. In Xi'an, China, an endocrinology department was the source of patients. The TCR beta library used iRepertoire HTBI primers with Arm-PCR amplification of CDR3. In TCRdb, the multiplex PCR reads were re-called with MiXCR into one record per CDR3 protein. The sample consists of about 470,000 distinct CDR3 sequences, under 15% of them appearing once. This sample also appeared in a second study, on T cells in Graves' hyperthyroidism and ophthalmopathy. Per that study: First-round RT-PCR of the TCR CDR3 relied on the HTBI primer set. Researchers found most expanded thyroid clonotypes above 0.001 in blood as well.

This sequence joins TRBV30 and TRBJ1-1; D perhaps matches TRBD1 (6 bases). The sample here was peripheral blood mononuclear cells (PBMCs), taken at new diagnosis, from a patient treated with antithyroid drugs. This receptor was identified in a woman aged 25 to 39 with Graves disease. CDR3 residues: CAWGGQLNTEAFF. The CDR3 nucleotides are TGTGCCTGGGGTGGACAGCTGAACACTGAAGCTTTCTTT.